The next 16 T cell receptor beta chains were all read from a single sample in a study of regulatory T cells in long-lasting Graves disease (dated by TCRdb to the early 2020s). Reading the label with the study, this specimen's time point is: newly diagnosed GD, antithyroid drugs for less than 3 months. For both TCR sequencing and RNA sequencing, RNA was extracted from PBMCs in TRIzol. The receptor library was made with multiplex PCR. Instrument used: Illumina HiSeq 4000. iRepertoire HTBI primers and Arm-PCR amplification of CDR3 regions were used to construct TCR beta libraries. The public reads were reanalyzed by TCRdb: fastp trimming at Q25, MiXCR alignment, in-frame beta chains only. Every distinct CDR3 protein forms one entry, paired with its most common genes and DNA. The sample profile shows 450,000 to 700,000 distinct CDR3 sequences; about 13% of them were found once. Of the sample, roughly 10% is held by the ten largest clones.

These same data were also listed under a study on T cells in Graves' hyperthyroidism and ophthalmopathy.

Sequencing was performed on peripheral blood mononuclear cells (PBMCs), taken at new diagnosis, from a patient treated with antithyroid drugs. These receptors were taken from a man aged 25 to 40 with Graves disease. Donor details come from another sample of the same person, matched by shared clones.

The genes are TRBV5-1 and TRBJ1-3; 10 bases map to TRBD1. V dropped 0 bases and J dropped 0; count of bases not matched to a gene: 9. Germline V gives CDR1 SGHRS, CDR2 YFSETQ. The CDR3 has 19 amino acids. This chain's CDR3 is CASSLGDRGRSLSGNTIYF. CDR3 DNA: TGCGCCAGCAGCTTGGGGGACAGGGGTCGGTCCCTCTCTGGAAACACCATATATTTT. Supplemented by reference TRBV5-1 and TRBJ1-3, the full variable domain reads KAGVTQTPRYLIKTRGQQVTLSCSPISGHRSVSWYQQTPGQGLQFLFEYFSETQRNKGNFPGRFSGRQFSNSRSEMNVSTLELGDSALYLCASSLGDRGRSLSGNTIYFGEGSWLTVV.

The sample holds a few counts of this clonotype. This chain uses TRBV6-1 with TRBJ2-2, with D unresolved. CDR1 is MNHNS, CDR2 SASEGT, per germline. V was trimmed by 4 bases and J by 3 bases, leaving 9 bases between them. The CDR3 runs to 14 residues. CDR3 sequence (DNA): TGTGCCAGCAGTGTAACACCCTACACCGGGGAGCTGTTTTTT. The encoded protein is CASSVTPYTGELFF.

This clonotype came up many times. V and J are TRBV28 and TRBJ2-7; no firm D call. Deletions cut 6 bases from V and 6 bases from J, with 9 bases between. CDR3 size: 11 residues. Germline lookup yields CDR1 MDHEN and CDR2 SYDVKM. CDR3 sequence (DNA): TGTGCCAGCAGCTGGTCGGGCGAGCAGTACTTC. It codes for CASSWSGEQYF.

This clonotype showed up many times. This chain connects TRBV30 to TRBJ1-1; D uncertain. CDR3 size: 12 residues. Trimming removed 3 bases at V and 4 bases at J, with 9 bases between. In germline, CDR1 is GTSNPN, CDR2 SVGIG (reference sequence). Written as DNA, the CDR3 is TGTGCCTGGAGCAGAGGGATCACTGAAGCTTTCTTT. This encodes CAWSRGITEAFF.

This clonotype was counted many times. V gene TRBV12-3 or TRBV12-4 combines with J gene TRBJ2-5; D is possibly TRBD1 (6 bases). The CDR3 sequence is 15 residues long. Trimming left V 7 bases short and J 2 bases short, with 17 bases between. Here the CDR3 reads CASTQLGTPQETQYF. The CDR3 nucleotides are TGTGCCAGCACCCAATTGGGGACACCTCAAGAGACCCAGTACTTC.

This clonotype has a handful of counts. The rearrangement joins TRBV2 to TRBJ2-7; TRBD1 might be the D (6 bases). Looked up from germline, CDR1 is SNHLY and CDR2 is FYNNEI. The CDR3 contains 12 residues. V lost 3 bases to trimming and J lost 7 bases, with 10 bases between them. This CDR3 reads CASSEGAVEQYF. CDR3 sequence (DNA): TGTGCCAGCAGTGAGGGGGCGGTTGAGCAGTACTTC.

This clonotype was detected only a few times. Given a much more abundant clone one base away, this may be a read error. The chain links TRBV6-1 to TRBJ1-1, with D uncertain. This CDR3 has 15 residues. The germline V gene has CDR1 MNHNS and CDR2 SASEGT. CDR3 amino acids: CANSEVFREGTEAFF. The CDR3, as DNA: TGTGCCAACAGTGAAGTTTTCCGGGAAGGGACTGAAGCTTTCTTT.

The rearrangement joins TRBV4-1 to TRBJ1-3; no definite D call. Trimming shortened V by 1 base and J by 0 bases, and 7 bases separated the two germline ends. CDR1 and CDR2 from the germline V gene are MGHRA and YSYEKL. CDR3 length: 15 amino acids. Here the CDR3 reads CASSQVGSSGNTIYF. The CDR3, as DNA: TGCGCCAGCAGCCAAGTCGGGAGCTCTGGAAACACCATATATTTT.

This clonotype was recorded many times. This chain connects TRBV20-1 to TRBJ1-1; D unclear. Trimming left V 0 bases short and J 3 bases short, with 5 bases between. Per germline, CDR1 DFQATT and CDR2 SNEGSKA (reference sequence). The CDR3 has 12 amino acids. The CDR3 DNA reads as TGCAGTGCTAGAGATCTGGACACTGAAGCTTTCTTT. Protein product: CSARDLDTEAFF.

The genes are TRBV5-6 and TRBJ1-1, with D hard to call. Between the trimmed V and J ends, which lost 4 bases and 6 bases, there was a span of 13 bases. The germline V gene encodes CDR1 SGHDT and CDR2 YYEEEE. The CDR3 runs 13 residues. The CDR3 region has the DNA TGTGCCAGCAGCCTGGACCCTCTCCCTGAAGCTTTCTTT. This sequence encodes CASSLDPLPEAFF.

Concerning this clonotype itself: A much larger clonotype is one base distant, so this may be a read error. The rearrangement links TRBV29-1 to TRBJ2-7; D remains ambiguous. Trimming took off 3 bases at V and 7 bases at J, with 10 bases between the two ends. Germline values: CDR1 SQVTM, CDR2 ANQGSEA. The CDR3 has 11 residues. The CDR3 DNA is TGCAGCGTTGAGCGTCTCAATGAGCAGTACTTC. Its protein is CSVERLNEQYF.

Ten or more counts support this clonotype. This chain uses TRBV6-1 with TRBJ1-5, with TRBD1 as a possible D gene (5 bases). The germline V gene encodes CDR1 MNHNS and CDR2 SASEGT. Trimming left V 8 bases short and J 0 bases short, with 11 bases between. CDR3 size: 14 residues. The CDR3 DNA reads TGTGCCAGCGTTCGAGGGGATAGCAATCAGCCCCAGCATTTT. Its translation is CASVRGDSNQPQHF.

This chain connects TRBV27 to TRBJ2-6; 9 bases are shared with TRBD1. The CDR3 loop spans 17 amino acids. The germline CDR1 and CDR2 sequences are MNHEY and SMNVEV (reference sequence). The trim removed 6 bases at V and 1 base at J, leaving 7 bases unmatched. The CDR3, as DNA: TGTGCCAGCAGCAGACAGGGGGTTGGTTCTGGGGCCAACGTCCTGACTTTC. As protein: CASSRQGVGSGANVLTF.

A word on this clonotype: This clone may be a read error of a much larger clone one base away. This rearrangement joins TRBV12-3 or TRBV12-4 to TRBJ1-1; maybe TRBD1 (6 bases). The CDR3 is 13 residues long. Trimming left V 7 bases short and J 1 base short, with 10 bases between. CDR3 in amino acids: CASTGGGNTEAFF. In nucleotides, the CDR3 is TGTGCCAGCACCGGGGGCGGGAACACTGAAGCTTTCTTT.

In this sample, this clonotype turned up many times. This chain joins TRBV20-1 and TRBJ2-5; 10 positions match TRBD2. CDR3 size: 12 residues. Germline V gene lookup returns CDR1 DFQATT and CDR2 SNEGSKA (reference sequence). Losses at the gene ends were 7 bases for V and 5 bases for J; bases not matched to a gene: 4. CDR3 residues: CSVKGLAETQYF. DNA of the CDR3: TGCAGTGTCAAGGGACTAGCGGAGACCCAGTACTTC.

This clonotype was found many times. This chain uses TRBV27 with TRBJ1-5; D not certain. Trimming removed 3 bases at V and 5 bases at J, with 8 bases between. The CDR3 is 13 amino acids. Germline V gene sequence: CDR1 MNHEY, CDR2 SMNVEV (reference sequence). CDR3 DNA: TGTGCCAGCAGTTTCGGGCGCGATCAGCCCCAGCATTTT. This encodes CASSFGRDQPQHF.